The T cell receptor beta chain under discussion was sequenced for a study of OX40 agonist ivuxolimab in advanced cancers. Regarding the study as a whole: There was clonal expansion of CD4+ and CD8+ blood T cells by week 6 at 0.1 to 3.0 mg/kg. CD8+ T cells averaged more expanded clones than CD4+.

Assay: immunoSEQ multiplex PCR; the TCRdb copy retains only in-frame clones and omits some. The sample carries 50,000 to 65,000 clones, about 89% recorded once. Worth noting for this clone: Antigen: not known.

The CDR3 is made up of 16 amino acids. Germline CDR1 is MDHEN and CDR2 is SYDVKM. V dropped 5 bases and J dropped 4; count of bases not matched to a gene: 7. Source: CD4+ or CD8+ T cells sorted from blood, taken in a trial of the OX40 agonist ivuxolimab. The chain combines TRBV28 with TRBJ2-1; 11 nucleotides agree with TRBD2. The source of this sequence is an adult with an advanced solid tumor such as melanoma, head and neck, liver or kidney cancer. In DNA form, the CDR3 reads TGTGCCAGCAGTCCCCCTAGCGGGGGGAAATACAATGAGCAGTTCTTC. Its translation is CASSPPSGGKYNEQFF.